The T cell receptor (beta chain) under discussion was sequenced for a study of shared clonotypes between healthy human individuals. Study overall: CD4 naive cells filled three plates per donor, CD4 memory three, CD8 naive two and CD8 memory one. The study's findings and limits: As a rule, naive subsets had a larger estimated richness than memory subsets. Relative to clonotypes present in all four donors, those not shared had lower generation probabilities.

Looked up from germline, CDR1 is MDHEN and CDR2 is SYDVKM. The CDR3 has 17 amino acids. V lost 4 bases and J lost 5, with 21 bases in between. TCRdb keeps only in-frame clones here, not all; method: immunoSEQ multiplex PCR. The sample holds some 2.4 million clones, 80% to 95% seen once. This clone is a singleton in its sample. The antigen remains unidentified. The V and J genes are TRBV28 and TRBJ2-1; perhaps TRBD2 as D (6 bases). The sequenced sample consisted of naive CD4+ T cells from PBMCs. Subset: CD45RA+ positively selected. The sequence derives from a man younger than 35 in good health. Some clones in this sample may be carry-over from other donors' samples. The chain's CDR3 is CASSSPSSASANNEQFF. The CDR3 nucleotides are TGTGCCAGCAGTTCACCTTCTAGCGCGTCAGCAAACAATGAGCAGTTCTTC.